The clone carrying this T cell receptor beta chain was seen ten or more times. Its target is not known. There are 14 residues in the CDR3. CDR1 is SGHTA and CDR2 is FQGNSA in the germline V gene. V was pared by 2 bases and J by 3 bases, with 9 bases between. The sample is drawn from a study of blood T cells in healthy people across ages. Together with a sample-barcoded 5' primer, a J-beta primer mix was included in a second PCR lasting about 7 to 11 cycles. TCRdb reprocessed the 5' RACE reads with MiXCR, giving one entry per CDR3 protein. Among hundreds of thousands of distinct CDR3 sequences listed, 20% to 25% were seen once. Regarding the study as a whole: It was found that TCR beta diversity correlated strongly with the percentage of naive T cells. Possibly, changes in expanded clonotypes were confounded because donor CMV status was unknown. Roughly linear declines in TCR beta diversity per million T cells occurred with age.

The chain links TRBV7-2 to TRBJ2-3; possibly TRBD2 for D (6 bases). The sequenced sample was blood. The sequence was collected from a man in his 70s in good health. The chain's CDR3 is CASSLLGRTDTQYF. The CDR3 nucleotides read TGTGCCAGCAGCTTACTAGGGAGGACAGATACGCAGTATTTT.